Listed below are T cell receptor beta chains from one sample, sequenced in a study of cytomegalovirus exposure and HLA in healthy donors. Here immunoSEQ multiplex PCR was the method, and the copy in TCRdb shows in-frame clones only, minus some. There are around 120,000 clones in the sample; about four fifths occur only once, and 1.8% lies in the top ten. What was sequenced was PBMCs. The receptors originated from a man younger than 35 in good health and CMV-seronegative. Both conserved end residues are part of each CDR3. The order of the fields is CDR3 DNA, CDR3 protein, J gene, clone size, V gene, D gene. The D gene is left open where the match is weak. Size values are once, few and many counts, or a class for expanded clones, and some rows have none.

CDR3 DNA: TGTGCCAGCAGTTTATCGGTGGGGGGGGGCTACGAGCAGTACTTC; CDR3 protein: CASSLSVGGGYEQYF; J gene: TRBJ2-7; clone size: NA; V gene: TRBV27; D gene: TRBD2
CDR3 DNA: TGTGCCAGCAGTCTAGGGTGGCAGGGGTTCGAGCAGTACTTC; CDR3 protein: CASSLGWQGFEQYF; J gene: TRBJ2-7; clone size: NA; V gene: TRBV27; D gene: NA
CDR3 DNA: TGTGCCAGTAGTATCCGGACAGCCTATGGCTACACCTTC; CDR3 protein: CASSIRTAYGYTF; J gene: TRBJ1-2; clone size: NA; V gene: TRBV19; D gene: NA
CDR3 DNA: TGTGCCAGCAGCGTAGGACCCAGCGCCTATGGCTACACCTTC; CDR3 protein: CASSVGPSAYGYTF; J gene: TRBJ1-2; clone size: NA; V gene: TRBV9; D gene: NA
CDR3 DNA: TGTGCCAGTAGGGGGGGGGCGACAGGGAACACTGAAGCTTTCTTT; CDR3 protein: CASRGGATGNTEAFF; J gene: TRBJ1-1; clone size: NA; V gene: TRBV19; D gene: NA
CDR3 DNA: TGTGCCAGCAGCGATCCCGGACAGGTACCCAATGAGCAGTTCTTC; CDR3 protein: CASSDPGQVPNEQFF; J gene: TRBJ2-1; clone size: NA; V gene: TRBV11-3; D gene: TRBD1
CDR3 DNA: TGTGCCAGCATCTTGTGGGGGGGGCCTGAAGATACGCAGTATTTT; CDR3 protein: CASILWGGPEDTQYF; J gene: TRBJ2-3; clone size: NA; V gene: TRBV5-6; D gene: NA
CDR3 DNA: TGTGCCACCAGCGGGCAGGGGAGCGAGCAGTACTTC; CDR3 protein: CATSGQGSEQYF; J gene: TRBJ2-7; clone size: once; V gene: TRBV15; D gene: NA
CDR3 DNA: TGTGCCAGCAGCAGGACAGGGGGGCTGTTTTTT; CDR3 protein: CASSRTGGLFF; J gene: TRBJ2-2; clone size: NA; V gene: TRBV5-6; D gene: TRBD1
CDR3 DNA: TGTGCCAGCAGTTCGTTTAGCGCCTACAATGAGCAGTTCTTC; CDR3 protein: CASSSFSAYNEQFF; J gene: TRBJ2-1; clone size: NA; V gene: TRBV6-5; D gene: NA
CDR3 DNA: TGCAGCGTTCCGGTGCGGGGGACCTACAATGAGCAGTTCTTC; CDR3 protein: CSVPVRGTYNEQFF; J gene: TRBJ2-1; clone size: NA; V gene: TRBV29-1; D gene: TRBD2
CDR3 DNA: TGTGCCAGTAGTATAGCTAGGGGGCAATACGAGCAGTACTTC; CDR3 protein: CASSIARGQYEQYF; J gene: TRBJ2-7; clone size: NA; V gene: TRBV19; D gene: TRBD1
CDR3 DNA: TGTGCCAGCAGCCAAGTAATGGCGGGGGGGCCGGAGGCAGATACGCAGTATTTT; CDR3 protein: CASSQVMAGGPEADTQYF; J gene: TRBJ2-3; clone size: NA; V gene: TRBV4-2; D gene: TRBD2
CDR3 DNA: TGTGCCAGCAGTCAGGGACAGGGTCGGAGCGGGTATGGCTACACCTTC; CDR3 protein: CASSQGQGRSGYGYTF; J gene: TRBJ1-2; clone size: NA; V gene: TRBV27; D gene: TRBD1
CDR3 DNA: TGTGCCAGCAGTCTATATAGCGGGGCAGAGACCCAGTACTTC; CDR3 protein: CASSLYSGAETQYF; J gene: TRBJ2-5; clone size: NA; V gene: TRBV27; D gene: TRBD2
CDR3 DNA: TGTGCCAGTAGTCCGGGACAGGGGGTAGGTCAGCCCCAGCATTTT; CDR3 protein: CASSPGQGVGQPQHF; J gene: TRBJ1-5; clone size: NA; V gene: TRBV19; D gene: TRBD1
CDR3 DNA: TGTGCCAGCAGTCCAAAATCGGGACAGGGGGGTACCAATGAGCAGTTCTTC; CDR3 protein: CASSPKSGQGGTNEQFF; J gene: TRBJ2-1; clone size: NA; V gene: TRBV25-1; D gene: TRBD1
CDR3 DNA: TGTGCCAGCAGCTTAGGACAGGGGCAAGAGACCCAGTACTTC; CDR3 protein: CASSLGQGQETQYF; J gene: TRBJ2-5; clone size: NA; V gene: TRBV11-2; D gene: TRBD1
CDR3 DNA: TGCGCCAGCAGCTTGGACCCAACTAGCTACAATGAGCAGTTCTTC; CDR3 protein: CASSLDPTSYNEQFF; J gene: TRBJ2-1; clone size: NA; V gene: TRBV5-1; D gene: NA
CDR3 DNA: TGTGCCAGCAGCTCCACTGCTTTGAAAGAGACCCAGTACTTC; CDR3 protein: CASSSTALKETQYF; J gene: TRBJ2-5; clone size: NA; V gene: TRBV7-9; D gene: NA
CDR3 DNA: TGCGCCAGCACTTCTCTGGGGGGACTAGACACCGGGGAGCTGTTTTTT; CDR3 protein: CASTSLGGLDTGELFF; J gene: TRBJ2-2; clone size: NA; V gene: TRBV5-1; D gene: TRBD2
CDR3 DNA: TGCGCCAGCAGCTTGACTGGTGAGACCCAGTACTTC; CDR3 protein: CASSLTGETQYF; J gene: TRBJ2-5; clone size: few; V gene: TRBV5-1; D gene: NA
CDR3 DNA: TGCAGCGTTGATGGAGAAGGCGGCGGCTATGGCTACACCTTC; CDR3 protein: CSVDGEGGGYGYTF; J gene: TRBJ1-2; clone size: once; V gene: TRBV29-1; D gene: NA
CDR3 DNA: TGTGCCAGCAGCCACCGATTAGGGCTAGCGGGGGGCAGCTCCTACAATGAGCAGTTCTTC; CDR3 protein: CASSHRLGLAGGSSYNEQFF; J gene: TRBJ2-1; clone size: once; V gene: TRBV14; D gene: TRBD2